The 6 T cell receptor beta chains in this list originate from one sample, sequenced in a study of blood T cells in healthy people across ages. A second PCR, run for roughly 7 to 11 cycles, used a sample-barcoded 5' primer plus a J-beta primer mix. One entry per CDR3 protein, called by TCRdb with MiXCR from the 5' RACE reads. In the table there are about 720,000 distinct CDR3 sequences, about a fifth of which are singletons. The specimen was blood. Receptors were obtained from a man in his 70s in good health.

In DNA form, the CDR3 reads TGTGCCAGCAGCCACCAACCCGGGGTGCCCTACAATGAGCAGTTCTTC. This encodes CASSHQPGVPYNEQFF. This chain joins TRBV3-1 and TRBJ2-1, with D possibly being TRBD2 (5 bases). This CDR3 has 16 residues. Germline assignment: CDR1 LGHDT and CDR2 YNNKEL (reference sequence). Trimming stripped 3 bases from V and 2 bases from J, with 14 bases between.

This clonotype was found many times. The V gene is TRBV3-1, the J gene TRBJ2-1, with 11 bases that match TRBD2. J gave up 5 bases and V 5 bases, and 5 bases lay outside the gene matches. The CDR3 totals 15 residues. Per germline, CDR1 LGHDT and CDR2 YNNKEL (reference sequence). Here the CDR3 reads CASSSLAGADNEQFF. The CDR3 coding sequence is TGTGCCAGCAGCTCACTAGCGGGAGCGGACAATGAGCAGTTCTTC.

A word on this clonotype: A junction boundary mismatches the germline segment, possibly from a read error. The chain recombines TRBV12-3 or TRBV12-4 with TRBJ1-2; D perhaps matches TRBD1 (5 bases). This CDR3 has 11 residues. CDR3 DNA sequence: TGTGCCAGCAGTGCCGGACAAGCGGAGGCCTTC. Its translation is CASSAGQAEAF.

The chain links TRBV29-1 to TRBJ1-4, with D hard to call. From germline, CDR1 is SQVTM and CDR2 ANQGSEA. There are 13 residues in the CDR3. V shed 6 bases and J shed 3 bases, with 11 bases lying between them. CDR3 sequence reads: CSVAQRSNEKLFF. Written as DNA, the CDR3 is TGCAGCGTAGCACAGCGATCTAATGAAAAACTGTTTTTT.

This clonotype appeared a few times. The CDR3 coding sequence is TGTGCCAGCAGCCGCCAGACCGGGGTCACAGATACGCAGTATTTT. It codes for CASSRQTGVTDTQYF. This rearrangement joins TRBV7-2 to TRBJ2-3; D might be TRBD2 (5 bases). The CDR3 runs 15 residues. Germline V gives CDR1 SGHTA, CDR2 FQGNSA. Trimming took 5 bases from V and 2 from J, leaving 14 bases between them.

This clonotype appeared a few times. The genes are TRBV3-1 and TRBJ2-2, with 8 bases identical to TRBD2. With V trimmed by 2 bases and J by 1 base, 6 bases remained unmatched. This CDR3 spans 17 amino acids. The germline V gene has CDR1 LGHDT and CDR2 YNNKEL (reference sequence). CDR3: CASSQPRLAGNTGELFF. The CDR3 coding sequence is TGTGCCAGCAGCCAACCCAGGCTAGCGGGGAACACCGGGGAGCTGTTTTTT.